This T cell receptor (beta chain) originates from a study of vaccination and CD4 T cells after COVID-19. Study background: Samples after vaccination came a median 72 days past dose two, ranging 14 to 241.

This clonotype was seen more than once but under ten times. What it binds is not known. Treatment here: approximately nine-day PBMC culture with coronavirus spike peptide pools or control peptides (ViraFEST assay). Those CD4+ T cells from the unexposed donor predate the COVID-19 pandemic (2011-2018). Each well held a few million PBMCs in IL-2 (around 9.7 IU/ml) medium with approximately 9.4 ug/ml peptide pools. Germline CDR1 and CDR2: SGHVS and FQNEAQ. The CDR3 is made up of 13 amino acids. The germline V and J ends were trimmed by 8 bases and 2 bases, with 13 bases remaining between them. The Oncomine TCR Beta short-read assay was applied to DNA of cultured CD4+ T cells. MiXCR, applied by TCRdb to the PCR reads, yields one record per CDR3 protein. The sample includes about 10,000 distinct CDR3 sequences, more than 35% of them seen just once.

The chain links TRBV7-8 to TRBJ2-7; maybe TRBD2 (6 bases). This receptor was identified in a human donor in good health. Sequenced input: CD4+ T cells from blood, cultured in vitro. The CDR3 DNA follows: TGTGCCAGCGCCGGGAGAGCACCCTACGAGCAGTACTTC. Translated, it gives CASAGRAPYEQYF.